One TCR beta chain is described in this entry. The data were taken from a study of control samples from healthy donors and cancer patients. The assay was immunoSEQ multiplex PCR, and TCRdb's table has in-frame clones only and misses some. The sample contains some 250,000 clones, about 80% of which appear only once. Deletions cut 4 bases from V and 2 bases from J, with 12 bases between. The CDR3 has 14 amino acids. Germline V gene lookup returns CDR1 SGDLS and CDR2 YYNGEE. The sequencing input was PBMCs. The chain links TRBV9 to TRBJ1-2; D ambiguous. The TCR was taken from a woman in her sixties with lung cancer. CDR3 in DNA: TGTGCCAGCAGCCCCAACATGGCAAACTATGGCTACACCTTC. This translates into CASSPNMANYGYTF.